This T cell receptor (beta chain) was profiled in a study of CD8 T cells in Susac syndrome. Trimming stripped 7 bases from V and 4 bases from J, with 12 bases between. This CDR3 spans 14 amino acids. Looked up from germline, CDR1 is KGHDR and CDR2 is SFDVKD. Reverse transcription of roughly 0.45 to 1 ug RNA was performed with random hexamers. An immunoSEQ multiplex PCR generated amplified TCR beta CDR3 products spanning 54 Vbeta and 13 Jbeta. TCRdb ran MiXCR on the immunoSEQ multiplex PCR reads and lists one entry per CDR3 protein. The sample records 55,000 to 85,000 distinct CDR3 sequences, 96% being singletons.

This chain connects TRBV24-1 to TRBJ2-2; D is uncertain. The sequencing sample was made of CD4+ T cells from PBMCs. The TCR was taken from a human donor with multiple sclerosis. CDR3 bases: TGTGCCACCAGGGGTTGGGAAGGCACCGGGGAGCTGTTTTTT. Protein product: CATRGWEGTGELFF.